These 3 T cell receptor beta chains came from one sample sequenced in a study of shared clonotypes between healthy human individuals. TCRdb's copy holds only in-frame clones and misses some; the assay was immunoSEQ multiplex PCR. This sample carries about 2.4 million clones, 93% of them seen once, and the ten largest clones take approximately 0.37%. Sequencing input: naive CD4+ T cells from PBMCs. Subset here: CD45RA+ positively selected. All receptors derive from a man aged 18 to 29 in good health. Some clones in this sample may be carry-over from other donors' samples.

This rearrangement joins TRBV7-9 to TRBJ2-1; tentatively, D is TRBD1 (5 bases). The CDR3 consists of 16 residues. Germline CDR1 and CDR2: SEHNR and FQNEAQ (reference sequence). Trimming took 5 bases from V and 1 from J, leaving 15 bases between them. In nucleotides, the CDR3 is TGTGCCAGCAGCGACCCACAGGATGGGTCCTACAATGAGCAGTTCTTC. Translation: CASSDPQDGSYNEQFF.

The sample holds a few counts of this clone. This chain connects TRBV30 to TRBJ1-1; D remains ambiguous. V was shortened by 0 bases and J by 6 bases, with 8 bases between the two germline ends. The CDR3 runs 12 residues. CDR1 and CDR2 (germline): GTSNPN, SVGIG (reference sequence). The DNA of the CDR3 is TGTGCCTGGAGTGTACCCCCGTCTGAAGCTTTCTTT. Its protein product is CAWSVPPSEAFF.

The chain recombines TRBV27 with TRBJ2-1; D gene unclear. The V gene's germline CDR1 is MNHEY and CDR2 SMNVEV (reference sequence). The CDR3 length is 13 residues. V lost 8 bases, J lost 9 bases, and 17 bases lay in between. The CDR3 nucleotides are TGTGCCAGCCTTACTCGCGTGTACGGTGAGCAGTTCTTC. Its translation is CASLTRVYGEQFF.